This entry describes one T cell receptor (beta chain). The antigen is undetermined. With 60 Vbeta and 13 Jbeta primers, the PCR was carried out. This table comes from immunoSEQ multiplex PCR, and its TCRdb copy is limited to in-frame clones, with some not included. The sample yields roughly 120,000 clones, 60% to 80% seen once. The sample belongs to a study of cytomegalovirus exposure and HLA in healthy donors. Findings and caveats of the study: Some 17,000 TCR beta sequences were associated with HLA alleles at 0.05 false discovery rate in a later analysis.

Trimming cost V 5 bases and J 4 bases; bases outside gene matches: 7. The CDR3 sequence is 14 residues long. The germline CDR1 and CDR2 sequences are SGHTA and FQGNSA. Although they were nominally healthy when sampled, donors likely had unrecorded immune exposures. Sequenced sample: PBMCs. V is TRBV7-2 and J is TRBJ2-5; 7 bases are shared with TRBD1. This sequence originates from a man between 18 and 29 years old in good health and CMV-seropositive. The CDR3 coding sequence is TGTGCCAGCAGCAGACAGGGTATGGCAGAGACCCAGTACTTC. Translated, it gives CASSRQGMAETQYF.